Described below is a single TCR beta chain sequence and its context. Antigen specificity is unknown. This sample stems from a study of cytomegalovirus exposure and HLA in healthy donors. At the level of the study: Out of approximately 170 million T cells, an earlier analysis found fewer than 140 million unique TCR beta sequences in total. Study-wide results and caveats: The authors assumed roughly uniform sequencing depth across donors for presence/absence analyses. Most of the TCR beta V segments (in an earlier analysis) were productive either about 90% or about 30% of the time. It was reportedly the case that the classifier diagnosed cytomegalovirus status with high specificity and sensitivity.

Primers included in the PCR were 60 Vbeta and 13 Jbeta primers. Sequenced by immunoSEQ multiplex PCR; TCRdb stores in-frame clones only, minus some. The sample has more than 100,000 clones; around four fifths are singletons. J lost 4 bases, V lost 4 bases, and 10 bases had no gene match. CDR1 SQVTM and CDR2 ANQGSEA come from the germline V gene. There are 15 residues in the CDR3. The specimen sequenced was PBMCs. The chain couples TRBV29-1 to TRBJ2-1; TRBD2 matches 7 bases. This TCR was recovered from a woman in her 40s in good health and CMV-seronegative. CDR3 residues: CSVGGAGVLYNEQFF. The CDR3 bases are TGCAGCGTTGGGGGCGCGGGAGTCCTATACAATGAGCAGTTCTTC.